Listed below are T cell receptor beta chains from one sample, sequenced in a study of T-cell memory formation after mild COVID-19. Via MiXCR, TCRdb re-called the 5' RACE reads, giving one row per CDR3 protein. Here the sample spans roughly 100,000 distinct CDR3 sequences, approximately 16% being singletons. The sample comprised PBMCs or a T cell subset sorted from them (not recorded which). All receptors come from a man in his late teens or twenties who had mild COVID-19 (a few samples of this study predate the infection). Cell type and time point are not known. Both conserved end residues are part of each CDR3. The order of the fields is J gene, V gene, clone size, D gene, CDR3 DNA, CDR3 protein. The D gene is left open where the match is weak. Size values are once, few and many counts, or a class for expanded clones, and some rows have none.

TRBJ1-2 TRBV7-9 few TRBD1 TGTGCCAGCAGCTTCGGAGGGACAGACTATGGCTACACCTTC CASSFGGTDYGYTF
TRBJ1-3 TRBV4-1 . . TGCGCCAGCAGCCAACTCGGGACGGATTGGGGAAACACCATATATTTT CASSQLGTDWGNTIYF
TRBJ1-3 TRBV7-9 few TRBD1 TGTGCCAGCAGCTTAACAGGGGTTGGAAACACCATATATTTT CASSLTGVGNTIYF
TRBJ1-5 TRBV20-1 . TRBD1 TGCAGTGCGGAGACAGGGTATCAGCCCCAGCATTTT CSAETGYQPQHF
TRBJ1-4 TRBV6-1 many TRBD1 TGTGCCAGCAGTGAGTGGGACAGAGCCCCCAATGAAAAACTGTTTTTT CASSEWDRAPNEKLFF
TRBJ2-5 TRBV7-9 many TRBD1 TGTGCCAGCACCTTACTTCCAAAGTGGGACAGAGAAGAGACCCAGTACTTC CASTLLPKWDREETQYF
TRBJ2-3 TRBV7-3 few TRBD2 TGTGCCAGCAGCTTAACCACTAGCGGGGACCCCGGGAGAGATACGCAGTATTTT CASSLTTSGDPGRDTQYF
TRBJ2-7 TRBV7-6 . . TGTGCCAGCAGTGCCGGGAAGGACGAGCAGTACTTC CASSAGKDEQYF
TRBJ1-5 TRBV11-3 many TRBD1 TGTGCCAGCAGTCTCGGGACAGCCATTAATCAGCCCCAGCATTTT CASSLGTAINQPQHF
TRBJ2-3 TRBV25-1 few TRBD1 TGTGCCAGCAGTGAGATCCGATTCCGACAGGGTACAGATACGCAGTATTTT CASSEIRFRQGTDTQYF
TRBJ2-2 TRBV12-3/TRBV12-4 few TRBD1 TGTGCCAGCAGTCCCGGGACAGGGGGCACCGGGGAGCTGTTTTTT CASSPGTGGTGELFF
TRBJ2-3 TRBV7-2 few . TGTGCCACTCGGGCGACAAGCACAGATACGCAGTATTTT CATRATSTDTQYF